This T cell receptor (beta chain) came from a study of glioma-infiltrating T cells after dendritic cell vaccination. On the study more broadly: Dendritic cell vaccination trial patients had either newly diagnosed or recurrent glioblastoma.

The time point is: after dendritic cell vaccination, including at tumor progression/relapse. Study findings and constraints: Longer survival after dendritic cell vaccination followed higher pretreatment TIL content.

With regard to this clone: No antigen is known for it.

Sequencing used immunoSEQ multiplex PCR; TCRdb keeps in-frame clones, though not all of them. In the table there are about 90,000 clones, less than 90% of which are singletons. The junction had 5 bases not matched to a gene; V was cut back by 3 bases and J by 8 bases. In germline, CDR1 is WNHNN, CDR2 SYGVQD (reference sequence). The CDR3 consists of 14 residues. This clonotype originated in a human donor with glioblastoma. The gene calls are TRBV10-1 and TRBJ1-2; the match to TRBD1 covers 11 bases. The sequenced sample was blood, obtained after dendritic cell vaccination. In DNA, the CDR3 is TGCGCCAGCAGTGAAGGGGACAGGGGGGGAGGCTACACCTTC. Protein sequence: CASSEGDRGGGYTF.